This T cell receptor beta chain appears in the sequencing data of a study of PD-L1 blockade in urothelial cancer. The germline V and J ends were trimmed by 2 bases and 4 bases, with 10 bases remaining between them. Germline assignment: CDR1 SGHRS and CDR2 YFSETQ. The CDR3 consists of 13 residues. Produced via immunoSEQ multiplex PCR; TCRdb's table is partial and in-frame only. The sample lists tens of thousands of clones, around 84% occurring once. Stated time point: pretreatment peripheral blood. The chain employs TRBV5-1 and TRBJ2-7, with D tentatively TRBD1 (5 bases). The starting material was PBMCs, obtained around atezolizumab (anti-PD-L1) treatment. The TCR sequence derives from a man in his 60s with urothelial cancer. The CDR3 DNA follows: TGCGCCAGCAGCTTTCAGGGTGGATACGAGCAGTACTTC. Translation gives CASSFQGGYEQYF.